This T cell receptor beta chain was observed in a study of blood T cells in healthy people across ages. From germline, CDR1 is MNHEY and CDR2 SVGEGT. V lost 4 bases, J lost 10 bases, and 14 bases lay in between. The CDR3 sequence is 14 residues long. It was approximately 10 milliliters of peripheral blood that were drawn from each donor. Sample-barcoded 5' priming and a J-beta primer mix drove a second PCR of about 6 to 12 cycles. TCRdb used MiXCR to reprocess the 5' RACE reads, holding one entry per CDR3 protein. The sample gives about 1,800,000 distinct CDR3 sequences, about 28% of which show up once; about 8% is in the top ten.

The genes are TRBV6-2 or TRBV6-3 and TRBJ1-6; D remains unclear. This clonotype originated in a woman aged 25 to 39 in good health. Sequenced sample: blood. CDR3 bases: TGTGCCAGCAGTTTGGACCTTCTTCTCTCACCCCTCCACTTT. Amino acids: CASSLDLLLSPLHF.